Presented here are 17 T cell receptor beta chains from one specimen sequenced in a study of cytomegalovirus exposure and HLA in healthy donors. PCR used 60 Vbeta primers and 13 Jbeta primers. The table came from immunoSEQ multiplex PCR; TCRdb's copy has only in-frame clones and leaves some out. The repertoire includes roughly 120,000 clones, around 67% of them detected once, and under 5.5% sits in the top ten. Source material: PBMCs. These receptors were taken from a man in his fifties or sixties in good health and CMV-seropositive.

The chain recombines TRBV30 with TRBJ2-3, with 8 nucleotides matching TRBD2. The CDR3 sequence is 16 residues long. Germline CDR1 GTSNPN, CDR2 SVGIG (reference sequence). Germline trimming cut 0 bases from V and 0 bases from J; bases unmatched to any gene: 5. The CDR3 sequence is CAWSVWLAGSTDTQYF. DNA for the CDR3: TGTGCCTGGAGTGTATGGCTAGCGGGTAGCACAGATACGCAGTATTTT.

The chain combines TRBV11-2 with TRBJ2-7; D is undetermined. Looked up from germline, CDR1 is SGHAT and CDR2 is FQNNGV. This CDR3 has 14 amino acids. Trimming took off 1 base at V and 3 bases at J, with 10 bases between the two ends. DNA of the CDR3: TGTGCCAGCAGCTTAGGTCACAACCTCTACGAGCAGTACTTC. Translation: CASSLGHNLYEQYF.

The genes are TRBV5-4 and TRBJ2-2; D might be TRBD1 (6 bases). CDR3 length equals 15 residues. CDR1 and CDR2 (germline): SGHNT, YYREEE (reference sequence). V was clipped by 0 bases and J by 5 bases, with 11 bases between them. CDR3 coding DNA: TGTGCCAGCAGCTTGGACAGGGTGTTAACCGGGGAGCTGTTTTTT. Protein: CASSLDRVLTGELFF. The whole variable domain, filled in from reference TRBV5-4 and TRBJ2-2, reads ETGVTQSPTHLIKTRGQQVTLRCSSQSGHNTVSWYQQALGQGPQFIFQYYREEENGRGNFPPRFSGLQFPNYSSELNVNALELDDSALYLCASSLDRVLTGELFFGEGSRLTVL.

The rearrangement joins TRBV2 to TRBJ1-1; no definite D call. CDR3 length: 13 residues. V gave up 7 bases and J gave up 5 bases, with 14 bases separating them. Germline CDR1 SNHLY, CDR2 FYNNEI. The CDR3 loop is CASKPNRGTEAFF. CDR3 DNA: TGTGCCAGCAAACCGAATCGGGGAACTGAAGCTTTCTTT. Using reference TRBV2 and TRBJ1-1 for the parts outside the CDR3, the full variable domain is EPEVTQTPSHQVTQMGQEVILRCVPISNHLYFYWYRQILGQKVEFLVSFYNNEISEKSEIFDDQFSVERPDGSNFTLKIRSTKLEDSAMYFCASKPNRGTEAFFGQGTRLTVV.

Remarks on this clone: This same CDR3 is encoded by further DNA sequences in the sample. This chain connects TRBV5-1 to TRBJ1-4, with 10 bases aligning to TRBD1. The germline V gene has CDR1 SGHRS and CDR2 YFSETQ. J lost 7 bases, V lost 0 bases, and 0 bases had no gene match. The CDR3 covers 14 residues. Here the CDR3 reads CASSLGTGGEKLFF. The CDR3 DNA reads TGCGCCAGCAGCTTGGGGACAGGGGGTGAAAAACTGTTTTTT.

This sequence joins TRBV27 and TRBJ2-6; TRBD1 might be the D (7 bases). Germline loops: CDR1 MNHEY, CDR2 SMNVEV (reference sequence). Trimming pared 1 base from V and 6 bases from J, leaving 13 bases between. The CDR3 consists of 16 residues. CDR3 nucleotides: TGTGCCAGCAGTTTATTCTCAGGGGGGACGGCCAACGTCCTGACTTTC. Encoded protein: CASSLFSGGTANVLTF. The full variable domain, with the rest looked up from reference TRBV27 and TRBJ2-6, is EAQVTQNPRYLITVTGKKLTVTCSQNMNHEYMSWYRQDPGLGLRQIYYSMNVEVTDKGDVPEGYKVSRKEKRNFPLILESPSPNQTSLYFCASSLFSGGTANVLTFGAGSRLTVL.

This sequence joins TRBV28 and TRBJ1-1, with D unclear. From germline, CDR1 is MDHEN and CDR2 SYDVKM. This CDR3 spans 12 amino acids. V was shortened by 7 bases and J by 3 bases, with 9 bases between the two germline ends. CDR3 bases: TGTGCCAGCACCCTTGGGCACACTGAAGCTTTCTTT. This gives the protein CASTLGHTEAFF.

V is TRBV2 and J is TRBJ2-5; TRBD2 aligns across 8 bases. The CDR3 sequence is 16 residues long. V lost 6 bases, J lost 5 bases, and 14 bases stayed unmatched. Germline-derived CDR1 and CDR2 are SNHLY and FYNNEI. For the CDR3, the DNA is TGTGCCAGCAGGTGGTCGGGGGGGGCGGCTCTCGAGACCCAGTACTTC. The encoded protein is CASRWSGGAALETQYF.

The V and J genes are TRBV5-1 and TRBJ1-1; D not resolved. The CDR3 length is 14 residues. Germline V lookup: CDR1 SGHRS, CDR2 YFSETQ. Trimming cost V 0 bases and J 2 bases, with 8 bases left between them. The CDR3 DNA sequence: TGCGCCAGCAGCTTGGACGGAGGAAACACTGAAGCTTTCTTT. This gives the protein CASSLDGGNTEAFF.

This clone was picked up a small number of times. The genes are TRBV5-1 and TRBJ1-3; D is ambiguous. Trimming pared 4 bases from V and 0 bases from J, leaving 5 bases between. Germline V lookup: CDR1 SGHRS, CDR2 YFSETQ. This CDR3 contains 13 residues. This chain's CDR3 is CASSPVSGNTIYF. In nucleotides, the CDR3 is TGCGCCAGCAGCCCAGTCTCTGGAAACACCATATATTTT.

The rearrangement uses TRBV2 and TRBJ1-5, with TRBD1 identical over 10 bases. The CDR3 has 16 residues. Trimming took 6 bases from V and 7 from J; bases not matched to a gene: 12. Germline CDR1 and CDR2: SNHLY and FYNNEI. The CDR3 here is CASRSGRGTGAQPQHF. As DNA, the CDR3 is TGTGCCAGCAGATCTGGTAGGGGGACAGGGGCGCAGCCCCAGCATTTT.

V is TRBV18 and J is TRBJ2-7; 8 bases are shared with TRBD1. Germline trimming cut 3 bases from V and 7 bases from J; bases unmatched to any gene: 14. Looked up from germline, CDR1 is KGHSH and CDR2 is LQKENI. This CDR3 is 16 amino acids long. The CDR3: CASSPGQGAAAGEQYF. CDR3 nucleotides: TGTGCCAGCTCACCGGGGCAGGGGGCTGCCGCGGGGGAGCAGTACTTC.

This rearrangement joins TRBV6-5 to TRBJ2-4; D may be TRBD1 (6 bases). Looked up from germline, CDR1 is MNHEY and CDR2 is SVGAGI. The germline V and J ends were trimmed by 6 bases and 8 bases, with 17 bases remaining between them. This CDR3 has 14 residues. The CDR3 reads CASSDRLLVDIQYF. CDR3 DNA sequence: TGTGCCAGCAGCGACAGGTTGTTAGTAGACATTCAGTACTTC.

The table lists this clone with a count of one. The chain combines TRBV5-5 with TRBJ1-6; D gene uncertain. The CDR3 has 16 residues. Looked up from germline, CDR1 is SGHKS and CDR2 is YYEKEE (reference sequence). V was trimmed by 0 bases and J by 5 bases, leaving 12 bases between them. The CDR3 here is CASSLAWPENNSPLHF. The DNA of the CDR3 is TGTGCCAGCAGCTTGGCTTGGCCAGAAAATAATTCACCCCTCCACTTT.

The chain uses TRBV4-1 and TRBJ2-1, with 8 bases matching TRBD1. Trimming at V came to 3 bases and at J to 4 bases, leaving 5 bases not matched to a gene. The CDR3 spans 15 residues. Germline V CDR1 and CDR2: MGHRA, YSYEKL. The CDR3 is CASSQQDRDYNEQFF. The DNA for the CDR3 is TGCGCCAGCAGCCAGCAGGACAGGGATTACAATGAGCAGTTCTTC.

V is TRBV6-1 and J is TRBJ2-1; tentatively, D is TRBD1 (5 bases). V lost 2 bases and J 0 bases, leaving 14 bases between the germline ends. The CDR3 is 17 residues long. Germline CDR1 reads MNHNS; CDR2 reads SASEGT. The CDR3 nucleotides are TGTGCCAGCAGTGAAAGGGGCCTACCGAGCTCCTACAATGAGCAGTTCTTC. Translated, it gives CASSERGLPSSYNEQFF.

The V and J genes are TRBV4-2 and TRBJ1-3; D uncertain. Germline CDR1 is LGHNA and CDR2 is YNFKEQ. The CDR3 has 16 amino acids. Trimming shortened V by 4 bases and J by 0 bases, and 13 bases separated the two germline ends. CDR3 loop: CASSPLMQLSGNTIYF. Here the CDR3 DNA reads TGTGCCAGCAGCCCATTGATGCAACTCTCTGGAAACACCATATATTTT.